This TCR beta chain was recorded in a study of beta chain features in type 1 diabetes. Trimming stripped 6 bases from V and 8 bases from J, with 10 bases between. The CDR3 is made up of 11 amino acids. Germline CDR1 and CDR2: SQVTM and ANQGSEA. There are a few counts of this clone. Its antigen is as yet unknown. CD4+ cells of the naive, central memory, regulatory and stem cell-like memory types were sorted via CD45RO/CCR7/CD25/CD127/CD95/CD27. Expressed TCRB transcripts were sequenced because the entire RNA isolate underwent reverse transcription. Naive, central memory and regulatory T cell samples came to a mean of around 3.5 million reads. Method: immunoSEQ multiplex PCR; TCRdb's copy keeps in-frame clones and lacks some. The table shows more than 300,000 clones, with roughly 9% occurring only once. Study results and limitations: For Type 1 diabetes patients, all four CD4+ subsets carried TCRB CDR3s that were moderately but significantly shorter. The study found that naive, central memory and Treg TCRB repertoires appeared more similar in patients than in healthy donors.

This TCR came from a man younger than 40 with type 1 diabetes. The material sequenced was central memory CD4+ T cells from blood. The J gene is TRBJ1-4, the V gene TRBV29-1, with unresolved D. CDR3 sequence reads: CSVSLGEKLFF. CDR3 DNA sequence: TGCAGCGTGTCCCTCGGGGAAAAACTGTTTTTT. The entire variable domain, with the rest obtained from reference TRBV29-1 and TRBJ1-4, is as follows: SAVISQKPSRDICQRGTSLTIQCQVDSQVTMMFWYRQQPGQSLTLIATANQGSEATYESGFVIDKFPISRPNLTFSTLTVSNMSPEDSSIYLCSVSLGEKLFFGSGTQLSVL.